This is a list of T cell receptor beta chains from one sample in a study of vaccination and CD4 T cells after COVID-19. In TCRdb, the PCR reads were re-called with MiXCR into one record per CDR3 protein. The sample holds some 23,000 distinct CDR3 sequences, roughly 67% seen once. Which antigens these TCRs recognize remains unknown. The sample was CD4+ T cells from blood, cultured in vitro, taken after SARS-CoV-2 vaccination. The receptors stem from a human donor who received a COVID-19 vaccine. CDR3s include the opening cysteine and the closing phenylalanine or tryptophan.

v_call	j_call	cdr3_aa
TRBV11-3	TRBJ1-2	CASSSVGGYGYTF
TRBV7-8	TRBJ1-3	CASSANRIYSGNTIYF
TRBV30	TRBJ2-1	CAWMTGRDNEQFF
TRBV6-1	TRBJ2-3	CASSGLAGGRGTDTQYF
TRBV6-1	TRBJ1-5	CASSMTGGRQPQHF
TRBV5-5	TRBJ2-7	CASSVGTGNYEQYF
TRBV27	TRBJ2-3	CASSLGTRTDTQYF
TRBV7-8	TRBJ1-5	CASSLEQYSNQPQHF
TRBV6-5	TRBJ2-5	CASSYSKLETQYF
TRBV19	TRBJ1-1	CASSTRDVPNTEAFF
TRBV6-5	TRBJ1-1	CASSYSSRGERNTEAFF
TRBV6-5	TRBJ2-3	CASSSQGAIDTQYF
TRBV2	TRBJ2-1	CASQSGTSSYNEQFF
TRBV7-2	TRBJ2-7	CASRTGTSGSYGLQSSYEQYF
TRBV7-6	TRBJ2-7	CASSLSDRGSYEQYF
TRBV7-2	TRBJ2-3	CASREGERPRVVDTQYF
TRBV20-1	TRBJ2-5	CSAPTPLAGAYQETQYF
TRBV6-1	TRBJ1-5	CASKFGRGDGQPQHF
TRBV6-1	TRBJ2-5	CASSEVTGKWTQYF
TRBV10-3	TRBJ1-6	CATSLMTGQHYNSPLHF
TRBV24-1	TRBJ2-3	CATSDGRQDTDTQYF
TRBV27	TRBJ2-1	CASSLVGAYNEQFF